Presented here are 27 T cell receptor beta chains from one specimen sequenced in a study of blood T cell repertoires in COVID-19. Some clones are missing from TCRdb's copy, which holds only in-frame ones; the method was immunoSEQ multiplex PCR. Of approximately 89,000 clones in the sample, about 80% were seen once. Sequencing was carried out using peripheral blood. The source of these receptors is a woman older than 75 with acute or convalescent COVID-19.

Only one count was recorded for this clone. The genes are TRBV7-2 and TRBJ2-3, with TRBD2 as a possible D gene (5 bases). CDR3 size: 16 residues. V was shortened by 2 bases and J by 3 bases, with 15 bases between the two germline ends. Germline V gene data show CDR1 as SGHTA and CDR2 as FQGNSA. As DNA, the CDR3 is TGTGCCAGCAGCTTACTCGTGGACTTCACTACAGATACGCAGTATTTT. Protein sequence: CASSLLVDFTTDTQYF.

The chain recombines TRBV6-1 with TRBJ1-6, with D unclear. Per germline, CDR1 MNHNS and CDR2 SASEGT. CDR3 size: 11 residues. Trimming removed 3 bases at V and 14 bases at J, with 8 bases between. CDR3 sequence: CASSEGRALHF. In DNA, the CDR3 is TGTGCCAGCAGTGAGGGGAGGGCCCTCCACTTT.

This sequence joins TRBV10-3 and TRBJ2-7; maybe TRBD2 (7 bases). CDR1 ENHRY and CDR2 SYGVKD come from the germline V gene. With 6 bases removed from V and 1 base from J, the gap between germline ends came to 19 bases. The CDR3 is made up of 16 amino acids. CDR3 sequence (DNA): TGTGCCATCAGCCCAGGGGCCGGCGGGAGTTCCTACGAGCAGTACTTC. Amino acids: CAISPGAGGSSYEQYF.

V is TRBV10-3 and J is TRBJ2-3, with 8 bases fitting TRBD2. Per the germline V gene, CDR1 is ENHRY and CDR2 is SYGVKD. The CDR3 covers 15 residues. V lost 4 bases and J lost 4; bases outside the gene matches: 7. The CDR3 reads CAISGDGGAPDTQYF. CDR3 sequence (DNA): TGTGCCATCAGTGGCGACGGGGGGGCCCCAGATACGCAGTATTTT.

This clone occurred a few times. The chain employs TRBV20-1 and TRBJ1-2, with no clear D. Trimming shortened V by 3 bases and J by 8 bases, and 16 bases separated the two germline ends. Germline assignment: CDR1 DFQATT and CDR2 SNEGSKA (reference sequence). This CDR3 is built from 13 residues. Here the CDR3 reads CSASLSTDWGYTF. In nucleotides, the CDR3 is TGCAGTGCTAGTTTGTCGACTGACTGGGGCTACACCTTC.

The V call is TRBV3-1 (or the pseudogene TRBV3-2), the J call TRBJ2-2, with TRBD2 matching 7 bases. Germline CDR1 reads LGHDT; CDR2 reads YNNKEL (reference sequence). V lost 0 bases to trimming and J lost 7 bases; unmatched junction nucleotides: 8. The CDR3 is made up of 16 amino acids. DNA for the CDR3: TGTGCCAGCAGCCAAGATAGGGCTAGCGGTAGCGGGGAGCTGTTTTTT. Protein sequence: CASSQDRASGSGELFF.

The V call is TRBV10-3, the J call TRBJ1-5; possible D gene TRBD1, 6 bases. This CDR3 is 13 amino acids long. Germline V gives CDR1 ENHRY, CDR2 SYGVKD. V was trimmed by 4 bases and J by 3 bases, leaving 7 bases between them. The CDR3: CAISGDNNQPQHF. DNA for the CDR3: TGTGCCATCAGTGGGGACAACAATCAGCCCCAGCATTTT.

This rearrangement joins TRBV6-4 to TRBJ2-3; tentative D call: TRBD1 (6 bases). Germline CDR1 is MRHNA and CDR2 is SNTAGT. Trimming left V 2 bases short and J 4 bases short, with 10 bases between. CDR3 length equals 14 residues. CDR3 residues: CASSDKGDADTQYF. CDR3 sequence (DNA): TGTGCCAGCAGTGACAAGGGGGACGCAGATACGCAGTATTTT.

This chain joins TRBV4-2 and TRBJ2-7, with 8 bases lining up with TRBD1. Per the germline V gene, CDR1 is LGHNA and CDR2 is YNFKEQ. This CDR3 comprises 13 residues. The ends lost 5 bases at V and 4 bases at J; junction bases unmatched: 4. CDR3: CASSTQGAYEQYF. CDR3 in DNA: TGTGCCAGCAGCACCCAGGGGGCTTACGAGCAGTACTTC.

This clone was counted a few times. The chain couples TRBV6-2 or TRBV6-3 to TRBJ2-2, with 11 bases matching TRBD2. The germline V gene has CDR1 MNHEY and CDR2 SVGEGT. CDR3 length: 16 residues. Unmatched junction bases numbered 4, after V lost 6 bases and J lost 1 base. CDR3 nucleotide sequence: TGTGCCAGCAGCAGACTAGCGGGGCTGAACACCGGGGAGCTGTTTTTT. Its translation: CASSRLAGLNTGELFF.

This clone was detected once. The rearrangement uses TRBV5-1 and TRBJ1-2, with 10 bases fitting TRBD1. Trimming took 1 base from V and 2 from J; bases not matched to a gene: 2. Germline V CDR1 and CDR2: SGHRS, YFSETQ. This CDR3 spans 15 amino acids. CDR3 sequence reads: CASSLRGQGNYGYTF. CDR3 nucleotide sequence: TGCGCCAGCAGCTTGAGGGGACAGGGGAACTATGGCTACACCTTC.

This chain uses TRBV19 with TRBJ1-2; TRBD1 might be the D (6 bases). Germline CDR1 reads LNHDA; CDR2 reads SQIVND (reference sequence). V lost 3 bases, J lost 5 bases, and 16 bases lay in between. The CDR3 sequence is 15 residues long. The CDR3 DNA follows: TGTGCCAGTAGTATTCAAGGGTCAGGGGCTTATGGCTACACCTTC. Protein sequence: CASSIQGSGAYGYTF.

The chain combines TRBV2 with TRBJ1-2; no definite D call. The V gene lost 6 bases and the J gene lost 1 base, with 12 bases spanning the gap. The germline gives CDR1 SNHLY, CDR2 FYNNEI. CDR3 length: 14 amino acids. This CDR3 reads CASRGEFVNYGYTF. For the CDR3, the DNA is TGTGCCAGCAGGGGCGAGTTCGTTAACTATGGCTACACCTTC.

The CDR3 loop reads CASSLDRGTEAFF. The DNA for the CDR3 is TGCGCCAGCAGCTTAGACCGGGGGACTGAAGCTTTCTTT. J is TRBJ1-1 and V is TRBV5-1, with a possible D match to TRBD1 (5 bases). CDR1 and CDR2 from the germline V gene are SGHRS and YFSETQ. Trimming took off 2 bases at V and 5 bases at J, with 10 bases between the two ends. The CDR3 runs 13 residues.

V and J are TRBV6-5 and TRBJ2-3; a possible D gene is TRBD2 (6 bases). V lost 6 bases to trimming and J lost 2 bases, with 15 bases between them. Per germline, CDR1 MNHEY and CDR2 SVGAGI. The CDR3 totals 15 residues. The CDR3 nucleotides are TGTGCCAGCAGATGGGCGGGGAGCAACACAGATACGCAGTATTTT. Protein sequence: CASRWAGSNTDTQYF.

This sequence joins TRBV11-2 and TRBJ2-1, with a weak D call TRBD1 (6 bases). The CDR3 has 15 amino acids. V was pared by 4 bases and J by 0 bases, with 10 bases between. Germline CDR1 SGHAT, CDR2 FQNNGV. The CDR3 is CASSSGQSSYNEQFF. The CDR3 DNA reads as TGTGCCAGCAGCTCGGGACAAAGCTCCTACAATGAGCAGTTCTTC.

This clone showed up just once. The chain has TRBV27 and TRBJ1-5; 10 positions match TRBD1. V dropped 5 bases and J dropped 3; count of bases not matched to a gene: 4. The CDR3 spans 15 residues. Germline assignment: CDR1 MNHEY and CDR2 SMNVEV (reference sequence). The CDR3 region is CASSPGQGYNQPQHF. CDR3 in DNA: TGTGCCAGCAGTCCGGGACAGGGGTACAATCAGCCCCAGCATTTT.

Concerning this clone itself: The same CDR3 can be traced to other DNA sequences in this sample. The chain has TRBV12-3 or TRBV12-4 and TRBJ1-1; no clear D. Trimming pared 2 bases from V and 1 base from J, leaving 5 bases between. This CDR3 is 13 amino acids long. CDR3 sequence: CASSLRGNTEAFF. Here the CDR3 DNA reads TGTGCCAGCAGTTTACGGGGGAACACTGAAGCTTTCTTT.

The genes are TRBV6-5 and TRBJ1-2; D ambiguous. The CDR3 has 13 residues. V lost 0 bases and J lost 8, with 10 bases in between. From germline, CDR1 is MNHEY and CDR2 SVGAGI. The CDR3 is CASSYSSGVGYTF. CDR3 coding DNA: TGTGCCAGCAGTTACTCATCCGGGGTCGGCTACACCTTC.

This clone was seen a single time. V gene TRBV9 combines with J gene TRBJ2-1; D perhaps matches TRBD1 (5 bases). This CDR3 region has 16 residues. V was clipped by 0 bases and J by 0 bases, with 10 bases between them. Germline V lookup: CDR1 SGDLS, CDR2 YYNGEE. CDR3 sequence: CASSVGQQSSYNEQFF. The CDR3 region has the DNA TGTGCCAGCAGCGTAGGACAGCAGAGCTCCTACAATGAGCAGTTCTTC.

This chain links TRBV7-3 with TRBJ2-3; 8 nucleotides match TRBD2. The CDR3 sequence is 15 residues long. The V segment lost 4 bases and the J segment 4 bases; nucleotides outside the gene matches: 7. CDR1 and CDR2 from the germline V gene are SGHTA and FQGTGA. The CDR3 loop is CASSSIGGGPDTQYF. The CDR3 region has the DNA TGTGCCAGCAGCTCGATTGGCGGGGGGCCAGATACGCAGTATTTT.

The rearrangement uses TRBV6-6 and TRBJ1-1; D possibly corresponds to TRBD1 (5 bases). Trimming cost V 2 bases and J 3 bases, with 10 bases left between them. CDR1 and CDR2 (germline): MNHNY, SVGAGI (reference sequence). The CDR3 runs to 14 residues. The CDR3 sequence is CASSYGAVYTEAFF. The CDR3 region has the DNA TGTGCCAGCAGTTACGGGGCTGTTTACACTGAAGCTTTCTTT.

V usage is TRBV27 and J usage is TRBJ2-1, with D tentatively TRBD2 (6 bases). The germline CDR1 and CDR2 sequences are MNHEY and SMNVEV (reference sequence). CDR3 size: 16 residues. V gave up 5 bases and J gave up 7 bases, with 21 bases separating them. This CDR3 is CASSTSNLAPKNEQFF. CDR3 bases: TGTGCCAGCAGTACTTCAAATCTAGCGCCCAAGAATGAGCAGTTCTTC.

V gene TRBV27 combines with J gene TRBJ2-2; 9 nucleotides align to TRBD1. Germline V gives CDR1 MNHEY, CDR2 SMNVEV (reference sequence). V shed 5 bases, J shed 4 bases, and the junction held 5 bases outside the gene matches. This CDR3 spans 15 amino acids. CDR3 nucleotides: TGTGCCAGCAGTCCGGGACAGGGCGTCACCGGGGAGCTGTTTTTT. This encodes CASSPGQGVTGELFF.

The rearrangement joins TRBV7-2 to TRBJ2-7; TRBD2 matches 8 bases. V lost 1 base to trimming and J lost 6 bases; unmatched junction nucleotides: 11. Germline V gene lookup returns CDR1 SGHTA and CDR2 FQGNSA. The CDR3 spans 16 residues. The CDR3 region is CASSLETGGPGGEQYF. Written as DNA, the CDR3 is TGTGCCAGCAGCTTAGAGACGGGAGGGCCGGGGGGCGAGCAGTACTTC.

The J gene is TRBJ2-4, the V gene TRBV19, with 11 positions matching TRBD2. The V segment lost 1 base and the J segment 1 base; nucleotides outside the gene matches: 6. Germline-derived CDR1 and CDR2 are LNHDA and SQIVND (reference sequence). The CDR3 extends over 18 amino acids. Here the CDR3 reads CASSIAGRTSGAKNIQYF. The CDR3, as DNA: TGTGCCAGTAGTATAGCGGGGCGGACTAGCGGGGCCAAAAACATTCAGTACTTC.

This clone was seen once. The rearrangement uses TRBV18 and TRBJ2-1; TRBD2 matches at 10 bases. From germline, CDR1 is KGHSH and CDR2 LQKENI. Trimming cost V 6 bases and J 8 bases; bases outside gene matches: 16. The CDR3 is made up of 17 amino acids. The CDR3 loop is CASSTNRGASGSHEQFF. In nucleotides, the CDR3 is TGTGCCAGCTCCACCAATAGGGGGGCTAGCGGGAGTCATGAGCAGTTCTTC. Full variable domain (rest looked up from reference TRBV18 and TRBJ2-1): NAGVMQNPRHLVRRRGQEARLRCSPMKGHSHVYWYRQLPEEGLKFMVYLQKENIIDESGMPKERFSAEFPKEGPSILRIQQVVRGDSAAYFCASSTNRGASGSHEQFFGPGTRLTVL.